This entry describes one T cell receptor (beta chain). Its antigen is unidentified. CDR1 and CDR2 from the germline V gene are SGHVS and FQNEAQ. The CDR3 loop spans 14 amino acids. V dropped 5 bases and J dropped 3 bases, with 14 bases sitting between them. The data originate from a study of Graves' ophthalmopathy and Graves' hyperthyroidism. Study-level findings and limits: In blood, most expanded thyroid clonotypes above 0.001 frequency were also detected.

Transcripts of RNA were the source for amplifying TCR beta CDR3 regions. Second-round multiplex PCR followed a first-round RT-PCR using HTBI primers. Each CDR3 protein is one row after TCRdb ran MiXCR on the multiplex PCR reads. The sample lists over a million distinct CDR3 sequences; about two fifths were seen once. This clonotype was sampled from an adult man with Graves' hyperthyroidism. The V gene is TRBV7-8, the J gene TRBJ2-7, with a tentative D call TRBD1 (6 bases). Sequenced input: peripheral blood or thyroid tissue (not recorded which). The CDR3 sequence: CASSPGVAYYEQYF. CDR3 coding DNA: TGTGCCAGCAGCCCAGGGGTGGCCTACTACGAGCAGTACTTC.